This T cell receptor (beta chain) was identified in a study of shared T cell receptors in the human thymus. CDR3 length equals 15 residues. The germline V gene encodes CDR1 SGHRS and CDR2 YFSETQ. Trimming removed 0 bases from V and 0 bases from J, with 7 bases in between. As concerns this clone: Other DNA sequences of this sample code for an identical CDR3.

This table comes from immunoSEQ multiplex PCR, and its TCRdb copy is limited to in-frame clones, with some not included. The repertoire holds about 710,000 clones, about 90% seen once, with 0.0094% in the top ten. These data were also reused for a study on human thymus T cells. This second study notes: Serving as donors were healthy Finnish infants, each of whom was having open corrective surgery for congenital heart defects. Resections were taken during corrective heart surgery, and the thymus tissue came from these. Gene usage for V and J segments appeared biased in thymic and blood repertoires. Related work showed strongly overlapping thymic repertoires across unrelated individuals.

The sequence derives from a boy in the first two years of life with a congenital heart defect. V is TRBV5-1 and J is TRBJ2-1; D unresolved. The sequenced sample consisted of thymocytes. DNA of the CDR3: TGCGCCAGCAGCTTGGGAGTGTCCTCCTACAATGAGCAGTTCTTC. This codes for CASSLGVSSYNEQFF.